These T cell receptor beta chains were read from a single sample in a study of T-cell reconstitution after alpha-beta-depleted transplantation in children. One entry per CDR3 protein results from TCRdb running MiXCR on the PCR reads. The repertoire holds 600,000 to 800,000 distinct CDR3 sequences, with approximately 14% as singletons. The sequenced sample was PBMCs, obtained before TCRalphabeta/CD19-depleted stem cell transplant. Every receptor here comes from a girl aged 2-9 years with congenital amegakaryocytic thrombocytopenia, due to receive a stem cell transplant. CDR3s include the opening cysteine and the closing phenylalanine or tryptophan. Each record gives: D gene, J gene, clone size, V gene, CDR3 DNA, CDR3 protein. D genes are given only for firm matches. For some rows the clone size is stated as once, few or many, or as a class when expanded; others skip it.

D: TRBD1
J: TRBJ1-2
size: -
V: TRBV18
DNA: TGTGCCAGCTCACCAATCGGGGGACAGGAATATCCAATCTATGGCTACACCTTC
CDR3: CASSPIGGQEYPIYGYTF

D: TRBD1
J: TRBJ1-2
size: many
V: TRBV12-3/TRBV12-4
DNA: TGTGCCAGCAGTGGGACAGGAGGCTACACCTTC
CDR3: CASSGTGGYTF

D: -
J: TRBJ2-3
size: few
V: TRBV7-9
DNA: TGTGCCAGCAGCTTACTCCCGGGGGTAGATACGCAGTATTTT
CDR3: CASSLLPGVDTQYF

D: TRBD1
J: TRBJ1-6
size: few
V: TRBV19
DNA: TGTGCCAGTAGTACCGGACAGGCCCCAAATTCACCCCTCCACTTT
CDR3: CASSTGQAPNSPLHF

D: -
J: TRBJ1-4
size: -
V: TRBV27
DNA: TGTGCCAGCAGTTCTGGGGGTTCCCCCCCGTCAGGAAAACTGTTTTTT
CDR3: CASSSGGSPPSGKLFF

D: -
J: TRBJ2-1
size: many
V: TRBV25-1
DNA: TGTGCCAGCAGGACCCCGGGAGTGAATGAGCAGTTCTTC
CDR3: CASRTPGVNEQFF

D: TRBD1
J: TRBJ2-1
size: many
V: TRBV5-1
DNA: TGCGCCAGCAGCTTGCAACAGGGGACGATCAATGAGCAGTTCTTC
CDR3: CASSLQQGTINEQFF

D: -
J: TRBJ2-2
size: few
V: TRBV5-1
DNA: TGCGCCAGCAGTTTTACGGGAGCTCCGAACACCGGGGAGCTGTTTTTT
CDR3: CASSFTGAPNTGELFF

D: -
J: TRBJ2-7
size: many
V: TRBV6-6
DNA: TGTGCCAGCAGTTACGGAGGGCAATACGAGCAGTACTTC
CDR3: CASSYGGQYEQYF

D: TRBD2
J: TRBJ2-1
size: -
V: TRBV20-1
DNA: TGCAGTGCTAGAGCCAGCGGGAGGAGCTCCTACAATGAGCAGTTCTTC
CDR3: CSARASGRSSYNEQFF

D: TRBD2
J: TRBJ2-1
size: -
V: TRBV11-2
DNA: TGTGCCAGCAGCGATATTCTAGCGGGAGGGGGGGATGAGCAGTTCTTC
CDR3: CASSDILAGGGDEQFF

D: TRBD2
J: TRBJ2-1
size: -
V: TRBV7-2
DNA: TGTGCCAGCAGCTTTACTAGCGGGAAGGATGAGCAGTTCTTC
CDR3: CASSFTSGKDEQFF

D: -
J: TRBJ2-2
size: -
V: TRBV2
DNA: TGTGCCAGCAGCGGACCGGGACAGAACACCGGGGAGCTGTTTTTT
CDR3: CASSGPGQNTGELFF

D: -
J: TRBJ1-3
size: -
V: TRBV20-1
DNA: TGCAGTGCGTCGAGGAGGGGCTCTGGAAGCACCATATATTTT
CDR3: CSASRRGSGSTIYF

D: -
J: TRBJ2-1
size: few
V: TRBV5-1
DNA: TGCGCCAGCAGCTTGGACGGACTAAGCTCCTACAATGAGCAGTTCTTC
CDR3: CASSLDGLSSYNEQFF

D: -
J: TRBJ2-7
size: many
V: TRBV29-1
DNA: TGCAGCGGTAAAACCGGGACCTACGAGCAGTACTTC
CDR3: CSGKTGTYEQYF

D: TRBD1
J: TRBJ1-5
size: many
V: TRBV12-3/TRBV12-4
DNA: TGTGCCAGCAGCAACCGGGACAGGGGGTCTCAGCCCCAGCATTTT
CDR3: CASSNRDRGSQPQHF